This entry lists 27 T cell receptor beta chains sequenced from one sample in a study of cytomegalovirus exposure and HLA in healthy donors. The PCR was carried out with 60 Vbeta primers and 13 Jbeta primers. Libraries were prepared by immunoSEQ multiplex PCR; TCRdb keeps only in-frame clonotypes and omits some of them. The data contain fewer than 100,000 clones, around three quarters of them singletons. What was sequenced was PBMCs. These receptors originate from a male donor in good health and CMV-seronegative.

The rearrangement uses TRBV19 and TRBJ1-2; D may be TRBD1 (6 bases). The CDR3 sequence is 14 residues long. CDR1 LNHDA and CDR2 SQIVND come from the germline V gene (reference sequence). V gave up 5 bases and J gave up 5 bases, with 15 bases separating them. For the CDR3, the DNA is TGTGCCAGTAGTCCATCGGGGGGGGCGTATGGCTACACCTTC. Amino acid sequence: CASSPSGGAYGYTF.

The chain links TRBV5-1 to TRBJ1-2; TRBD1 agrees at 7 bases. CDR3 length equals 14 residues. Looked up from germline, CDR1 is SGHRS and CDR2 is YFSETQ. After removal of 4 bases from V and 4 bases from J, the junction contained 7 bases not matched to a gene. CDR3 amino acids: CASSLPGQRYGYTF. CDR3 DNA: TGCGCCAGCAGCCTCCCGGGACAGCGCTATGGCTACACCTTC.

This sequence joins TRBV5-1 and TRBJ2-1; TRBD2 matches 11 bases. Unmatched junction bases numbered 8, after V lost 4 bases and J lost 5 bases. The CDR3 covers 16 residues. Germline V CDR1 and CDR2: SGHRS, YFSETQ. The CDR3, as DNA: TGCGCCAGCAGCGGGGGGGTAGCGGGAGGGAACAATGAGCAGTTCTTC. As protein: CASSGGVAGGNNEQFF. The full variable domain, completed using reference TRBV5-1 and TRBJ2-1, is KAGVTQTPRYLIKTRGQQVTLSCSPISGHRSVSWYQQTPGQGLQFLFEYFSETQRNKGNFPGRFSGRQFSNSRSEMNVSTLELGDSALYLCASSGGVAGGNNEQFFGPGTRLTVL.

The rearrangement links TRBV19 to TRBJ2-1; 10 bases align to TRBD2. The CDR3 is 15 amino acids. Trimming removed 6 bases from V and 7 bases from J; junction bases left unmatched: 9. From germline, CDR1 is LNHDA and CDR2 SQIVND (reference sequence). The CDR3 nucleotides are TGTGCCAGTAGCCTGGGAGTAGCGGGAGGAAATGAGCAGTTCTTC. It is translated as CASSLGVAGGNEQFF.

The chain recombines TRBV4-2 with TRBJ1-4; 8 nucleotides line up with TRBD1. Trimming removed 3 bases from V and 3 bases from J; junction bases left unmatched: 9. The V gene's germline CDR1 is LGHNA and CDR2 YNFKEQ. CDR3 length: 17 amino acids. The CDR3 DNA reads TGTGCCAGCAGCCACCAACCCGGACAGGGCCCTAATGAAAAACTGTTTTTT. Translating it yields CASSHQPGQGPNEKLFF.

This chain joins TRBV7-2 and TRBJ1-5, with D possibly being TRBD1 (6 bases). Trimming pared 5 bases from V and 3 bases from J, leaving 8 bases between. The CDR3 runs to 13 residues. In germline, CDR1 is SGHTA, CDR2 FQGNSA. The CDR3 reads CASSRDNNQPQHF. The CDR3 DNA sequence: TGTGCCAGCAGCAGGGACAACAATCAGCCCCAGCATTTT.

V usage is TRBV27 and J usage is TRBJ2-4; no firm D call. The CDR3 spans 16 residues. Trimming cost V 1 base and J 8 bases, with 18 bases left between them. Germline V lookup: CDR1 MNHEY, CDR2 SMNVEV (reference sequence). CDR3 residues: CASSLLVPAVLDIQYF. The CDR3 nucleotides read TGTGCCAGCAGTTTATTGGTCCCGGCGGTTTTGGACATTCAGTACTTC.

The chain couples TRBV10-3 to TRBJ2-3, with D perhaps TRBD2 (5 bases). In germline, CDR1 is ENHRY, CDR2 SYGVKD. This CDR3 contains 15 residues. Trimming removed 2 bases from V and 3 bases from J, with 12 bases in between. CDR3 DNA: TGTGCCATCAGTGAGCGACCCATAGCGACAGATACGCAGTATTTT. This codes for CAISERPIATDTQYF.

The V call is TRBV4-3, the J call TRBJ1-5; a possible D gene is TRBD1 (6 bases). CDR1 and CDR2 (germline): LGHNA, YSLEER. The CDR3 covers 15 residues. The germline V and J ends were trimmed by 0 bases and 6 bases, with 12 bases remaining between them. The CDR3 bases are TGCGCCAGCAGCCAAGATTCAGGGGCTGGTCAGCCCCAGCATTTT. Amino acid sequence: CASSQDSGAGQPQHF.

The chain links TRBV2 to TRBJ1-3, with D perhaps matching TRBD1 (6 bases). The CDR3 consists of 15 residues. V was trimmed by 6 bases and J by 0 bases, leaving 12 bases between them. CDR1 is SNHLY and CDR2 is FYNNEI in the germline V gene. The CDR3 bases are TGTGCCAGCAGGATAGGACAGAGCTCTGGAAACACCATATATTTT. Protein product: CASRIGQSSGNTIYF.

The chain combines TRBV2 with TRBJ1-2; D call uncertain. V was cut by 0 bases and J by 4 bases, with 12 bases left in between. The CDR3 runs to 15 residues. Germline CDR1 reads SNHLY; CDR2 reads FYNNEI. In DNA, the CDR3 is TGTGCCAGCAGTGAAGCGCTTCCGGGGATCTATGGCTACACCTTC. Translated, it gives CASSEALPGIYGYTF.

The V call is TRBV28, the J call TRBJ2-5, with 8 bases aligning to TRBD1. The J call may not be correct, given that the DNA end is closer to TRBJ2-7. This CDR3 is built from 15 residues. CDR1 is MDHEN and CDR2 is SYDVKM in the germline V gene. CDR3 residues: CASTSAGTGVYEQYF. The CDR3 DNA is TGTGCCAGCACCTCGGCGGGGACAGGAGTATACGAGCAGTACTTC.

The CDR3 bases are TGCAGCGTTGTAGCGGGAATGGGCGCAGATACGCAGTATTTT. Translating gives CSVVAGMGADTQYF. The chain uses TRBV29-1 and TRBJ2-3; 8 positions match TRBD2. Germline V gives CDR1 SQVTM, CDR2 ANQGSEA. The V segment lost 4 bases and the J segment 4 bases; nucleotides outside the gene matches: 7. This CDR3 has 14 amino acids.

V usage is TRBV2 and J usage is TRBJ2-5, with D possibly being TRBD1 (7 bases). The V end lost 10 bases, the J end lost 0 bases, and 12 bases lay between the germline ends. The CDR3 runs to 13 residues. From germline, CDR1 is SNHLY and CDR2 FYNNEI. CDR3 residues: CAIPGGNQETQYF. For the CDR3, the DNA is TGTGCCATCCCAGGGGGGAACCAAGAGACCCAGTACTTC.

The rearrangement uses TRBV2 and TRBJ1-2; weak D call: TRBD1 (5 bases). V was pared by 7 bases and J by 1 base, with 10 bases between. The CDR3 totals 13 residues. Germline V gives CDR1 SNHLY, CDR2 FYNNEI. The CDR3 loop reads CASTNRINYGYTF. The CDR3 coding sequence is TGTGCCAGCACGAACAGGATTAACTATGGCTACACCTTC.

This clone was seen only a few times. V usage is TRBV5-4 and J usage is TRBJ1-6, with D unclear. Germline V CDR1 and CDR2: SGHNT, YYREEE (reference sequence). The CDR3 runs to 15 residues. V shed 0 bases and J shed 7 bases, with 11 bases lying between them. DNA of the CDR3: TGTGCCAGCAGCTTGGGTTTTGCGGGAAATTCACCCCTCCACTTT. Translated, it gives CASSLGFAGNSPLHF.

The chain uses TRBV5-6 and TRBJ2-1; TRBD1 might be the D (5 bases). Looked up from germline, CDR1 is SGHDT and CDR2 is YYEEEE. The CDR3 runs to 13 residues. Trimming pared 3 bases from V and 9 bases from J, leaving 13 bases between. CDR3 loop: CASSSDTLVEQFF. As DNA, the CDR3 is TGTGCCAGCAGCTCGGACACATTAGTTGAGCAGTTCTTC.

This clone was counted a few times. The chain carries TRBV19 and TRBJ2-3; 7 bases match TRBD1. The CDR3 extends over 14 amino acids. The junction had 11 bases not matched to a gene; V was cut back by 5 bases and J by 9 bases. Per germline, CDR1 LNHDA and CDR2 SQIVND (reference sequence). The CDR3 DNA follows: TGTGCCAGTAGTCCTACAGACAGGGTCGAAACGCAGTATTTT. Translated: CASSPTDRVETQYF.

The genes are TRBV5-1 and TRBJ2-5; 10 nucleotides agree with TRBD2. The better agreement between TRBJ2-7 and the DNA end casts doubt on the J call. This CDR3 spans 15 amino acids. The germline gives CDR1 SGHRS, CDR2 YFSETQ. The DNA for the CDR3 is TGCGCCAGCAGCTGGACTAGCGGCAGCTCCTACGAGCAGTACTTC. Its translation: CASSWTSGSSYEQYF.

This clone was picked up one time. The V gene is TRBV28, the J gene TRBJ2-1; TRBD2 matches at 12 bases. In germline, CDR1 is MDHEN, CDR2 SYDVKM. V lost 7 bases, J lost 4 bases, and 8 bases stayed unmatched. The CDR3 length is 16 residues. CDR3 coding DNA: TGTGCCAGCACAAAGACTAGCGGGAGACAGTACAATGAGCAGTTCTTC. Its protein is CASTKTSGRQYNEQFF.

This clone was seen a handful of times. The V gene is TRBV5-4, the J gene TRBJ1-1; D ambiguous. V dropped 4 bases and J dropped 3 bases, with 25 bases sitting between them. The germline gives CDR1 SGHNT, CDR2 YYREEE (reference sequence). The CDR3 length is 18 residues. DNA of the CDR3: TGTGCCAGCAGCCTCTCTTCGGCCCTTATAAGGAGGGACACTGAAGCTTTCTTT. Translated, it gives CASSLSSALIRRDTEAFF. Full variable domain (rest looked up from reference TRBV5-4 and TRBJ1-1): ETGVTQSPTHLIKTRGQQVTLRCSSQSGHNTVSWYQQALGQGPQFIFQYYREEENGRGNFPPRFSGLQFPNYSSELNVNALELDDSALYLCASSLSSALIRRDTEAFFGQGTRLTVV.

The chain uses TRBV4-2 and TRBJ2-7, with TRBD2 identical over 11 bases. V lost 3 bases to trimming and J lost 2 bases; unmatched junction nucleotides: 6. The germline gives CDR1 LGHNA, CDR2 YNFKEQ. The CDR3 has 16 amino acids. CDR3 coding DNA: TGTGCCAGCAGCCATGTAGCGGGGGGGCGGGCCTACGAGCAGTACTTC. Protein: CASSHVAGGRAYEQYF.

V and J are TRBV19 and TRBJ2-1; 12 nucleotides match TRBD2. Unmatched junction bases numbered 4, after V lost 10 bases and J lost 6 bases. In germline, CDR1 is LNHDA, CDR2 SQIVND (reference sequence). This CDR3 is 13 amino acids long. Here the CDR3 reads CATGLAGLNEQFF. CDR3 DNA: TGTGCCACCGGACTAGCGGGACTCAATGAGCAGTTCTTC.

V is TRBV7-2 and J is TRBJ2-1, with D possibly matching TRBD2 (5 bases). CDR3 length: 15 amino acids. The germline V gene encodes CDR1 SGHTA and CDR2 FQGNSA. The V and J ends lost 4 bases and 9 bases respectively, with 19 bases between them. The CDR3 protein is CASSSGPGSRGEQFF. In nucleotides, the CDR3 is TGTGCCAGCAGCTCCGGTCCGGGGTCCCGGGGTGAGCAGTTCTTC.

This chain joins TRBV7-6 and TRBJ2-7; D is uncertain. The V end was cut by 1 base, the J end by 2 bases, with 9 bases between. CDR3 length: 14 amino acids. Germline values: CDR1 SGHVS, CDR2 FNYEAQ. The CDR3 DNA follows: TGTGCCAGCAGCTTAGGAGAGAGAGCCTACGAGCAGTACTTC. Amino acid sequence: CASSLGERAYEQYF.

V gene TRBV28 combines with J gene TRBJ2-5; 15 bases are a match to TRBD2. Trimming removed 6 bases from V and 5 bases from J; junction bases left unmatched: 10. The CDR3 extends over 17 amino acids. Per germline, CDR1 MDHEN and CDR2 SYDVKM. CDR3 in amino acids: CASSLNPGLAGGETQYF. CDR3 bases: TGTGCCAGCAGCCTAAACCCAGGACTAGCGGGAGGGGAGACCCAGTACTTC. Full variable domain (remainder filled in from reference TRBV28 and TRBJ2-5): DVKVTQSSRYLVKRTGEKVFLECVQDMDHENMFWYRQDPGLGLRLIYFSYDVKMKEKGDIPEGYSVSREKKERFSLILESASTNQTSMYLCASSLNPGLAGGETQYFGPGTRLLVL.

In this sample, this clone turned up a few times. The rearrangement uses TRBV28 and TRBJ2-7; possibly TRBD2 for D (5 bases). From germline, CDR1 is MDHEN and CDR2 SYDVKM. V was clipped by 1 base and J by 1 base, with 8 bases between them. This CDR3 is built from 14 residues. The CDR3 here is CASSLSRGSYEQYF. The CDR3 DNA reads as TGTGCCAGCAGTTTATCTCGGGGTTCCTACGAGCAGTACTTC.